This TCR beta chain was obtained from a study of blood T cell repertoires in COVID-19. The method was immunoSEQ multiplex PCR; TCRdb's version includes in-frame clones alone and lacks a portion of them. The sample holds some 300,000 clones; approximately 90% are singletons and the top ten take over 8%. CDR3 length: 14 amino acids. The germline V gene encodes CDR1 SGHNT and CDR2 YYREEE (reference sequence). The J segment lost 1 base and the V segment lost 4 bases, leaving 4 bases of the junction unmatched. This sequence originates from a woman in her thirties or forties who had recovered from COVID-19. The V gene is TRBV5-4, the J gene TRBJ2-5; 7 positions agree with TRBD2. Sequenced sample: PBMCs or T cells enriched from blood (not recorded which). The CDR3 region has the DNA TGTGCCAGCAGCCATCTAGCGGCCCAAGAGACCCAGTACTTC. Protein sequence: CASSHLAAQETQYF.